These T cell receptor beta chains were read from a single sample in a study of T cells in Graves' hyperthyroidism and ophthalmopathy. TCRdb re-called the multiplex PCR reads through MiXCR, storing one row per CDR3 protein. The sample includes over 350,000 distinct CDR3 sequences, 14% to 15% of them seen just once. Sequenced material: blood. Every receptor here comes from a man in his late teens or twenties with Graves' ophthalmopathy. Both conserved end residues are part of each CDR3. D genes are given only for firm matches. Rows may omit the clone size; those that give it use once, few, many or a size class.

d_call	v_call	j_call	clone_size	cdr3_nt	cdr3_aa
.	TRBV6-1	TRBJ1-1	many	TGTGCCAGCAGTTACGGGGCAGACATGAACACTGAAGCTTTCTTT	CASSYGADMNTEAFF
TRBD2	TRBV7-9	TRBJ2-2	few	TGTGCCAGCAGCTTACCGGGTAGCGGGAGTAAGTGGGCCGGGGAGCTGTTTTTT	CASSLPGSGSKWAGELFF
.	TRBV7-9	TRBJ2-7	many	TGTGCCAGCAGCTTAACGAATACCTACGAGCAGTACTTC	CASSLTNTYEQYF
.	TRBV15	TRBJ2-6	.	TGTGCCACCAGCCAGAACTGGGAGTCTGGGGCCAACGTCCTGACTTTC	CATSQNWESGANVLTF
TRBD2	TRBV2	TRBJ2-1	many	TGTGCCAGCAGTGTGGGACTAGCGAATAGGCATGAGCAGTTCTTC	CASSVGLANRHEQFF
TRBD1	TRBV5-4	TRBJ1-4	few	TGTGCCAGCAGCCAGGGACAGGGGATGGGGGAAAAACTGTTTTTT	CASSQGQGMGEKLFF
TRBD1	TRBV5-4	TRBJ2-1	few	TGTGCCAGCAGCTTGGGGACAGGGAGGTACAATGAGCAGTTCTTC	CASSLGTGRYNEQFF
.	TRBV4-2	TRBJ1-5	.	TGTGCCAGCAGCCAAGACGAGAGTCAGCCCCAGCATTTT	CASSQDESQPQHF
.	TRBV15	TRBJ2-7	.	TGTGCCACCAGCAGAGATCGGAGGGGAAGTTACGAGCAGTACTTC	CATSRDRRGSYEQYF
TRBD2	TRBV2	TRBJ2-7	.	TGTGCCAGCAGTTCGGGGACTAGCGGGGGGACCTACGAGCAGTACTTC	CASSSGTSGGTYEQYF
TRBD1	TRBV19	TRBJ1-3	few	TGTGCCAGTAGTATCCGGACAGGGGAAGGCGACACCATATATTTT	CASSIRTGEGDTIYF
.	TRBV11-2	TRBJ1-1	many	TGTGCCAGCACACACGCATCCGGAACCATGAACACTGAAGCTTTCTTT	CASTHASGTMNTEAFF
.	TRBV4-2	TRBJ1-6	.	TGTGCCAGCAGCCAAGGCCAGGTTGGTTCACCCCTCCACTTT	CASSQGQVGSPLHF
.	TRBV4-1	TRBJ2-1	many	TGCGCCAGCAGCCAATCCGGGAGCTACAATGAGCAGTTCTTC	CASSQSGSYNEQFF
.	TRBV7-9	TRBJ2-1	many	TGTGCCAGCAGCCCGCGTTCCTTAGCGGTCCTTTACAATGAGCAGTTCTTC	CASSPRSLAVLYNEQFF
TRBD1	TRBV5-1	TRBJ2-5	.	TGCGCCAGCAGCCCGGGACAGGGTTCGGGAGAGACCCAGTACTTC	CASSPGQGSGETQYF
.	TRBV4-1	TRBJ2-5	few	TGCGCCAGCAGCCAAGATCTGGTGGGGGGGCGGGGAGGAGAGACCCAGTACTTC	CASSQDLVGGRGGETQYF
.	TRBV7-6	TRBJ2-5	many	TGTGCCAGCAGCCGGGGGAGGCAAGAGACCCAGTACTTC	CASSRGRQETQYF
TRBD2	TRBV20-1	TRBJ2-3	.	TGCAGTGCTAGACCTCCGCTAGCGGGAGGCACAGATACGCAGTATTTT	CSARPPLAGGTDTQYF
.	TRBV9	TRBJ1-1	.	TGTGCCAGCAGCATTCACAGGGATCCGAACACTGAAGCTTTCTTT	CASSIHRDPNTEAFF
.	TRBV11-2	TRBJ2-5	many	TGTGCCAGCAGCTTAGGTGGGAAAGAGACCCAGTACTTC	CASSLGGKETQYF
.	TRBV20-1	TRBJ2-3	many	TGCAGTGCTAGGAGACTAGTCATAGATACGCAGTATTTT	CSARRLVIDTQYF
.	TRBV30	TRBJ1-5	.	TGTGCGGGTGGGTCTCAGCCCCAGCATTTT	CAGGSQPQHF
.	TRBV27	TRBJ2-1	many	TGTGCCAGCAGTTTCTTCCGGGGGCCGAGTAATGAGCAGTTCTTC	CASSFFRGPSNEQFF
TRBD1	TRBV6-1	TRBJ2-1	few	TGTGCCAGCAGCCAGTATGGGACAGGGCTCTACAATGAGCAGTTCTTC	CASSQYGTGLYNEQFF
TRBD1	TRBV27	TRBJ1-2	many	TGTGCCACCTCGGGACAGGGGGACTATGGCTACACCTTC	CATSGQGDYGYTF
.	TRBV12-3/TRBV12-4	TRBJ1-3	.	TGTGCCAGCAGTTTACCTATGTTGGGAAACACCATATATTTT	CASSLPMLGNTIYF